The source of this T cell receptor beta chain is a study of T cell responses to AZD1222 COVID-19 vaccine. Clones were sequenced by immunoSEQ multiplex PCR, and TCRdb holds only the in-frame ones, with some missing. This sample has approximately 74,000 clones, with 86% found just once. Study-level points and caveats: Repertoires in all cases were sampled only once the peak T cell response had passed.

V was clipped by 3 bases and J by 7 bases; unmatched bases: 3. Germline V gene data show CDR1 as MNHNS and CDR2 as SASEGT. There are 13 residues in the CDR3. Turning to this clone: Its antigen is not identified.

The specimen comprised peripheral blood, sampled on day 0 of AZD1222 vaccination. The source of this sequence is an adult in good health. The chain recombines TRBV6-1 with TRBJ1-2; 9 bases align to TRBD1. The CDR3 sequence is CASSEGQGFGYTF. Here the CDR3 DNA reads TGTGCCAGCAGTGAGGGACAGGGCTTTGGCTACACCTTC.